This TCR beta chain was sequenced during a study of PD-L1 blockade in urothelial cancer. Study-wide context: In the patient group, about 85% of the roughly 30 were males with bladder-origin urothelial cancer. Blood drawn 3 weeks (second dose) and 6 weeks after treatment start was analyzed. T cells numbered a median of around 150,000 in the blood samples.

This sample's time point: pretreatment peripheral blood. Patients had locally advanced or metastatic urothelial carcinoma. Clones were sequenced by immunoSEQ multiplex PCR, and TCRdb holds only the in-frame ones, with some missing. Of about 72,000 clones listed, more than 75% are singletons. V was clipped by 8 bases and J by 1 base, with 24 bases between them. The CDR3 totals 18 residues. Germline assignment: CDR1 LNHDA and CDR2 SQIVND (reference sequence). Source: PBMCs, taken around atezolizumab (anti-PD-L1) treatment. The genes are TRBV19 and TRBJ2-1; maybe TRBD2 (6 bases). The TCR originated in a man aged 60-69 years with urothelial cancer. This chain's CDR3 is CASHPGTATGRSYNEQFF. The CDR3 region has the DNA TGTGCCAGTCATCCCGGGACTGCTACGGGTCGGTCCTACAATGAGCAGTTCTTC.